Reported below is one TCR beta chain. This CDR3 has 14 residues. V was trimmed by 0 bases and J by 4 bases, leaving 12 bases between them. Germline V gene sequence: CDR1 SQVTM, CDR2 ANQGSEA. These data come from a study of blood T cell repertoires in COVID-19. Study-level background: Sites in the United States, Italy and Spain provided acute and convalescent COVID-19 samples. T cells, B-cell-depleted T cells, or PBMCs supplied cDNA or gDNA.

Per the study methods: Reference gene primers were amplified, and this amplification served to estimate nucleated cell counts. Sequencing was performed with immunoSEQ multiplex PCR; in TCRdb, only in-frame clones are kept and a portion is missing. That table supplies the V and J calls and clone size; D and trimming were determined from the DNA. The sample consists of around 300,000 clones, 75% to 90% of them appearing once. The rearrangement uses TRBV29-1 and TRBJ1-1, with D possibly being TRBD1 (5 bases). Sequencing input: peripheral blood. This TCR came from a woman in her 70s with acute or convalescent COVID-19. CDR3 loop: CSVEDESGATEAFF. The CDR3 nucleotides read TGCAGCGTTGAAGATGAAAGCGGGGCCACTGAAGCTTTCTTT.